A single sample gave rise to the 28 T cell receptor beta chains below, sequenced in a study of a mutant IDH1 vaccine in newly diagnosed glioma. The method was immunoSEQ multiplex PCR; TCRdb's version includes in-frame clones alone and lacks a portion of them. The table lists tens of thousands of clones, 65% to 90% of them singletons, with about 19% in the top ten. These receptors' targets are unknown. Time point given: week 47, end of study. Vaccination comprised doses that each held 300 ug of mutant IDH1 20-mer peptide, plus topical imiquimod. Sequenced here: PBMCs, sampled from a glioma patient whose treatment included an IDH1 peptide vaccine. All receptors derive from a man aged 18-30 years with glioma. Some clones in this sample may be carry-over from other donors' samples.

The gene calls are TRBV9 and TRBJ1-2; D is undetermined. CDR1 is SGDLS, CDR2 YYNGEE, per germline. The V end was cut by 0 bases, the J end by 4 bases, with 10 bases between. The CDR3 spans 14 residues. DNA for the CDR3: TGTGCCAGCAGCGTAGATTCTGGACCCTATGGCTACACCTTC. Translating gives CASSVDSGPYGYTF.

The chain combines TRBV27 with TRBJ1-1; 8 nucleotides line up with TRBD1. After removal of 7 bases from V and 0 bases from J, the junction contained 10 bases not matched to a gene. Germline loops: CDR1 MNHEY, CDR2 SMNVEV (reference sequence). This CDR3 contains 16 residues. The CDR3 region has the DNA TGTGCCAGCACTCGAATGGCAGGGGGCTTGAACACTGAAGCTTTCTTT. It yields the protein CASTRMAGGLNTEAFF.

V and J are TRBV9 and TRBJ2-7, with D tentatively TRBD2 (5 bases). The CDR3 runs 14 residues. V lost 0 bases, J lost 5 bases, and 12 bases lay in between. Germline CDR1 SGDLS, CDR2 YYNGEE. Written as DNA, the CDR3 is TGTGCCAGCAGCGTAGATGGGAGAAGCGACGAGCAGTACTTC. It codes for CASSVDGRSDEQYF.

The rearrangement uses TRBV5-4 and TRBJ2-3, with 7 bases lining up with TRBD2. Trimming took 0 bases from V and 6 from J; bases not matched to a gene: 7. This CDR3 comprises 15 residues. Germline loops: CDR1 SGHNT, CDR2 YYREEE (reference sequence). CDR3 DNA sequence: TGTGCCAGCAGCTTGGGCAGCGGGGTCCGCGATACGCAGTATTTT. It translates to CASSLGSGVRDTQYF. The whole variable domain, filled in from reference TRBV5-4 and TRBJ2-3, reads ETGVTQSPTHLIKTRGQQVTLRCSSQSGHNTVSWYQQALGQGPQFIFQYYREEENGRGNFPPRFSGLQFPNYSSELNVNALELDDSALYLCASSLGSGVRDTQYFGPGTRLTVL.

The chain couples TRBV18 to TRBJ1-3, with D hard to call. The CDR3 loop spans 14 amino acids. Germline V gene sequence: CDR1 KGHSH, CDR2 LQKENI. V lost 6 bases and J 0 bases, leaving 9 bases between the germline ends. The CDR3 bases are TGTGCCAGCTCTATCACCCTCTCTGGAAACACCATATATTTT. It yields the protein CASSITLSGNTIYF.

The rearrangement uses TRBV6-5 and TRBJ2-2; 7 bases are shared with TRBD2. The CDR3 contains 16 residues. Germline CDR1 is MNHEY and CDR2 is SVGAGI. Unmatched junction bases numbered 9, after V lost 3 bases and J lost 5 bases. Here the CDR3 DNA reads TGTGCCAGCAGTTATTCGTCTTTCGGGGGGACCGGGGAGCTGTTTTTT. Translating it yields CASSYSSFGGTGELFF.

This CDR3 reads CAWSGGGENQPQHF. As DNA, the CDR3 is TGTGCCTGGAGTGGGGGCGGAGAGAATCAGCCCCAGCATTTT. This chain connects TRBV30 to TRBJ1-5, with a tentative D call TRBD1 (5 bases). Per germline, CDR1 GTSNPN and CDR2 SVGIG (reference sequence). This CDR3 has 14 amino acids. V was clipped by 1 base and J by 4 bases, with 11 bases between them.

The chain joins TRBV4-2 to TRBJ1-4; 9 nucleotides agree with TRBD1. The CDR3 has 16 residues. The germline CDR1 and CDR2 sequences are LGHNA and YNFKEQ. The V segment lost 3 bases and the J segment 6 bases; nucleotides outside the gene matches: 8. The CDR3 sequence: CASSQDPGTGYEKLFF. The DNA of the CDR3 is TGTGCCAGCAGCCAGGACCCCGGGACAGGGTATGAAAAACTGTTTTTT.

This chain links TRBV19 with TRBJ1-1; possibly TRBD1 for D (5 bases). The CDR3 consists of 13 residues. Germline V gene data show CDR1 as LNHDA and CDR2 as SQIVND (reference sequence). Trimming took off 3 bases at V and 5 bases at J, with 10 bases between the two ends. Written as DNA, the CDR3 is TGTGCCAGTAGTATGGGGGGTTGGACTGAAGCTTTCTTT. This gives the protein CASSMGGWTEAFF. Looking up the rest from reference TRBV19 and TRBJ1-1 gives the full variable domain: DGGITQSPKYLFRKEGQNVTLSCEQNLNHDAMYWYRQDPGQGLRLIYYSQIVNDFQKGDIAEGYSVSREKKESFPLTVTSAQKNPTAFYLCASSMGGWTEAFFGQGTRLTVV.

The V call is TRBV11-2, the J call TRBJ1-2, with a weak D call TRBD1 (5 bases). The V end lost 4 bases, the J end lost 5 bases, and 20 bases lay between the germline ends. This CDR3 spans 16 amino acids. Germline V gives CDR1 SGHAT, CDR2 FQNNGV. The CDR3 DNA is TGTGCCAGCAGCTCCCCTCAGAGGGGCGCAGAGTATGGCTACACCTTC. Translated: CASSSPQRGAEYGYTF.

The chain uses TRBV10-3 and TRBJ1-5, with D possibly matching TRBD1 (5 bases). Germline lookup yields CDR1 ENHRY and CDR2 SYGVKD. CDR3 length: 16 amino acids. V lost 3 bases to trimming and J lost 4 bases, with 16 bases between them. CDR3: CAISDTGQGENQPQHF. The CDR3 region has the DNA TGTGCCATCAGTGATACGGGCCAGGGAGAAAATCAGCCCCAGCATTTT.

V gene TRBV7-2 combines with J gene TRBJ1-5; D is ambiguous. CDR1 SGHTA and CDR2 FQGNSA come from the germline V gene. V lost 1 base to trimming and J lost 4 bases, with 11 bases between them. CDR3 size: 15 residues. The chain's CDR3 is CASSLVDLGNQPQHF. The CDR3 nucleotides are TGTGCCAGCAGCTTAGTTGACTTAGGGAATCAGCCCCAGCATTTT.

This CDR3 reads CASSSLAGGSEYF. For the CDR3, the DNA is TGTGCCAGCAGCTCATTAGCGGGAGGATCGGAATACTTC. The gene calls are TRBV7-2 and TRBJ2-7, with 10 positions matching TRBD2. Germline CDR1 SGHTA, CDR2 FQGNSA. V shed 4 bases and J 13 bases; nucleotides not matched to a gene: 10. The CDR3 extends over 13 amino acids.

Only a few counts were recorded for this clone. This chain uses TRBV14 with TRBJ2-5, with a weak D call TRBD2 (6 bases). Deletions cut 3 bases from V and 1 base from J, with 15 bases between. The germline V gene has CDR1 SGHDN and CDR2 FVKESK. This CDR3 contains 16 residues. CDR3 in amino acids: CASSQNAGLLQETQYF. In DNA form, the CDR3 reads TGTGCCAGCAGCCAGAACGCGGGACTCCTCCAAGAGACCCAGTACTTC.

The J gene is TRBJ1-1, the V gene TRBV5-8; 8 bases map to TRBD1. The CDR3 has 15 amino acids. J gave up 1 base and V 1 base, and 3 bases lay outside the gene matches. Germline CDR1 and CDR2: SGHTS and YDEGEE. CDR3 region: CASSLQGAGNTEAFF. As DNA, the CDR3 is TGTGCCAGCAGCTTGCAGGGGGCTGGGAACACTGAAGCTTTCTTT.

This clone was seen only a few times. The chain combines TRBV5-1 with TRBJ1-1, with D maybe TRBD1 (5 bases). The CDR3 is made up of 15 amino acids. V was pared by 0 bases and J by 1 base, with 10 bases between. Looked up from germline, CDR1 is SGHRS and CDR2 is YFSETQ. DNA for the CDR3: TGCGCCAGCAGCTTGGAAGGGACGGGGAACACTGAAGCTTTCTTT. Residues: CASSLEGTGNTEAFF.

CDR3 loop: CASSHVPEGNQPQHF. The CDR3 DNA reads as TGCGCCAGCAGCCATGTCCCTGAGGGCAATCAGCCCCAGCATTTT. The rearrangement links TRBV4-1 to TRBJ1-5, with D hard to call. Germline CDR1 and CDR2: MGHRA and YSYEKL. V lost 3 bases, J lost 2 bases, and 11 bases lay in between. There are 15 residues in the CDR3.

The rearrangement links TRBV15 to TRBJ1-1; perhaps TRBD1 as D (5 bases). Trimming stripped 8 bases from V and 2 bases from J, with 15 bases between. Per germline, CDR1 LNHNV and CDR2 YYDKDF (reference sequence). The CDR3 runs 14 residues. The CDR3 loop is CATRTRQTNTEAFF. The CDR3 DNA reads TGTGCCACCCGTACTCGACAGACTAACACTGAAGCTTTCTTT.

The V and J genes are TRBV5-1 and TRBJ2-7; D is perhaps TRBD1 (5 bases). This CDR3 is built from 17 residues. V was pared by 0 bases and J by 1 base, with 17 bases between. CDR1 and CDR2 from the germline V gene are SGHRS and YFSETQ. This chain's CDR3 is CASSLVGQGMRSYEQYF. The CDR3 bases are TGCGCCAGCAGCTTGGTCGGGCAGGGCATGCGGTCCTACGAGCAGTACTTC.

The chain carries TRBV6-5 and TRBJ2-7, with D possibly TRBD2 on 6 matching bases. Germline assignment: CDR1 MNHEY and CDR2 SVGAGI. The CDR3 is 14 residues long. The V and J ends lost 0 bases and 5 bases respectively, with 11 bases between them. In DNA form, the CDR3 reads TGTGCCAGCAGTTACTCGATCTCTAGCGACGAGCAGTACTTC. Protein sequence: CASSYSISSDEQYF.

This chain joins TRBV19 and TRBJ2-7; 8 bases map to TRBD2. The CDR3 extends over 16 amino acids. V gave up 4 bases and J gave up 6 bases; unmatched junction bases: 14. Germline V gene data show CDR1 as LNHDA and CDR2 as SQIVND (reference sequence). The CDR3 DNA reads TGTGCCAGTAGTACCGAGCGGGACCTTCGGGGGGGCGAGCAGTACTTC. Encoded protein: CASSTERDLRGGEQYF.

This clone was detected a few times. The J gene is TRBJ2-7, the V gene TRBV29-1, with a tentative D call TRBD1 (7 bases). V gave up 4 bases and J gave up 7 bases, with 11 bases separating them. CDR1 SQVTM and CDR2 ANQGSEA come from the germline V gene. The CDR3 extends over 11 amino acids. CDR3: CSVARGAEQYF. In DNA, the CDR3 is TGCAGCGTTGCCAGGGGGGCGGAGCAGTACTTC.

J is TRBJ1-4 and V is TRBV18; 9 nucleotides align to TRBD1. The CDR3 is 15 residues long. V was pared by 0 bases and J by 8 bases, with 4 bases of the junction left unmatched. Germline CDR1 and CDR2: KGHSH and LQKENI. The CDR3 spells CASSPPGQGVEKLFF. In DNA, the CDR3 is TGTGCCAGCTCACCACCGGGACAGGGTGTCGAAAAACTGTTTTTT.

The CDR3, as DNA: TGTGCCAGCAGTTACTCATCCGATAGTAGCACAGATACGCAGTATTTT. Its protein is CASSYSSDSSTDTQYF. The chain recombines TRBV6-5 with TRBJ2-3; unclear D gene. V shed 0 bases and J shed 0 bases, with 10 bases lying between them. This CDR3 contains 16 residues. CDR1 is MNHEY and CDR2 is SVGAGI in the germline V gene.

The chain recombines TRBV2 with TRBJ1-2; D is perhaps TRBD1 (5 bases). This CDR3 has 15 residues. Trimming took 5 bases from V and 0 from J, leaving 13 bases between them. Germline V gives CDR1 SNHLY, CDR2 FYNNEI. CDR3 sequence: CASSRAQATNYGYTF. The DNA for the CDR3 is TGTGCCAGCAGTCGGGCACAGGCTACTAACTATGGCTACACCTTC.

The chain couples TRBV6-5 to TRBJ2-7; D not certain. Germline V gene data show CDR1 as MNHEY and CDR2 as SVGAGI. CDR3 length: 13 amino acids. V was pared by 0 bases and J by 5 bases, with 8 bases between. This chain's CDR3 is CASSYSSRDEQYF. The DNA of the CDR3 is TGTGCCAGCAGTTACTCGAGTCGAGACGAGCAGTACTTC.

This clone turned up a few times. The chain combines TRBV6-5 with TRBJ1-2, with D possibly being TRBD1 (5 bases). The CDR3 extends over 14 amino acids. V lost 10 bases and J 2 bases, leaving 17 bases between the germline ends. The germline V gene encodes CDR1 MNHEY and CDR2 SVGAGI. The CDR3 bases are TGTGCCACCCGACAGATTTGGCGCAACTATGGCTACACCTTC. As protein: CATRQIWRNYGYTF.

The rearrangement uses TRBV7-2 and TRBJ1-2; tentative D call: TRBD1 (6 bases). The V gene's germline CDR1 is SGHTA and CDR2 FQGNSA. The V and J ends lost 3 bases and 3 bases respectively, with 8 bases between them. This CDR3 region has 13 residues. In DNA, the CDR3 is TGTGCCAGCAGCTTGGACAGCTACTATGGCTACACCTTC. Its protein product is CASSLDSYYGYTF.